This TCR beta chain was identified in a study of post-analysis software for immune sequencing data. Findings and limits, study-wide: TRBV5-6, TRBV5-1 and TRBV20-1 were among several TRBV segments more frequent in patients than controls.

The CDR3 covers 13 residues. V dropped 6 bases and J dropped 2 bases, with 11 bases sitting between them. Germline CDR1 reads SQVTM; CDR2 reads ANQGSEA. Unique molecular identifiers had been added to the TCR beta cDNA libraries. Each CDR3 protein gets one entry after TCRdb re-called the PCR reads with MiXCR. This sample yields about 430,000 distinct CDR3 sequences, of which approximately 39% are seen a single time; 6.5% to 8% belongs to the top ten. Details on this clonotype: The antigen remains unidentified.

This chain joins TRBV29-1 and TRBJ2-1; a possible D gene is TRBD2 (6 bases). Sequenced material: blood. The sequence derives from a girl aged 2 to 10 with multiple sclerosis. The CDR3 coding sequence is TGCAGCGTAACGGACTATCCCTACAATGAGCAGTTCTTC. This sequence encodes CSVTDYPYNEQFF.